Listed here is a single T cell receptor (beta chain). Its antigen is as yet unknown. Naive CD8 cells comprised CD45RO-negative, CCR7-positively selected cells, excluding terminally differentiated effector memory CD45RA+ cells. Each PCR replicate from the sorted subsets contained 200 to 250 ng DNA, which is 25,000 to 30,000 T cell genomes. Generated by immunoSEQ multiplex PCR, the TCRdb table keeps only in-frame clones and is missing some. The table shows fewer than 700,000 clones, with about 95% occurring only once. The source of the sample is a study of shared clonotypes between healthy human individuals. The CDR3 runs to 19 residues. V lost 11 bases and J 1 base, leaving 30 bases between the germline ends. Germline V lookup: CDR1 MNHEY, CDR2 SMNVEV (reference sequence). Points from the study as a whole: The sharing of approximately 5.1% of naive CD4 clonotypes was seen across several donors. Donor scarcity curtailed the genetic and exposure-history diversity represented herein. Naive subsets generally exceeded memory subsets in estimated richness.

The TCR originated in a woman in her twenties or thirties in good health. The genes are TRBV27 and TRBJ2-1, with D possibly being TRBD2 (6 bases). Sequences were obtained from naive CD8+ T cells sorted from blood. CDR3 coding DNA: TGTGCCGTCAGAGGGAGGCTCGTAGCCGGGACTCTTTCCTACAATGAGCAGTTCTTC. It specifies CAVRGRLVAGTLSYNEQFF.